These 16 T cell receptor beta chains share one sample of origin, sequenced in a study of human T cells and chemical hapten exposure. TCRdb reprocessed the RACE reads via MiXCR and lists one record per CDR3 protein. The sample records approximately 340,000 distinct CDR3 sequences, about 7% being singletons. Time point given: patch test 1, 2 weeks after DPC sensitization. Treatment described: therapeutic diphenylcyclopropenone sensitization with weekly scalp DPC. The specimen comprised whole blood, sampled in connection with sensitization to the hapten diphenylcyclopropenone (DPC). The receptors were sampled from a young woman with alopecia areata. Some clones in this sample may be carry-over from other donors' samples.

The chain is built from TRBV3-1 and TRBJ2-2; 7 positions match TRBD1. With V trimmed by 4 bases and J by 6 bases, 8 bases remained unmatched. This CDR3 contains 15 residues. CDR1 and CDR2 (germline): LGHDT, YNNKEL (reference sequence). The DNA for the CDR3 is TGTGCCAGCAGCCTCAGGACAGGACTTCCCGGGGAGCTGTTTTTT. This sequence encodes CASSLRTGLPGELFF.

The chain employs TRBV2 and TRBJ1-2, with 7 bases identical to TRBD1. This CDR3 region has 14 residues. V lost 4 bases to trimming and J lost 6 bases; unmatched junction nucleotides: 8. Per the germline V gene, CDR1 is SNHLY and CDR2 is FYNNEI. The CDR3: CASSVITGADGYTF. DNA for the CDR3: TGTGCCAGCAGTGTGATAACAGGGGCGGATGGCTACACCTTC.

This clonotype was detected a few times. The rearrangement uses TRBV4-3 and TRBJ1-2, with D unclear. Trimming removed 5 bases at V and 7 bases at J, with 14 bases between. The length of the CDR3 is 13 residues. The V gene's germline CDR1 is LGHNA and CDR2 YSLEER. This chain's CDR3 is CASSEGYGVGYTF. In DNA form, the CDR3 reads TGCGCCAGCAGCGAAGGGTACGGGGTTGGCTACACCTTC.

This clonotype was detected many times. The chain recombines TRBV4-2 with TRBJ1-4; D call uncertain. The CDR3 length is 16 residues. CDR1 LGHNA and CDR2 YNFKEQ come from the germline V gene. V lost 4 bases, J lost 0 bases, and 12 bases lay in between. The CDR3 DNA sequence: TGTGCCAGCAGCCCCCAGGCCGGTGCAACTAATGAAAAACTGTTTTTT. Translation: CASSPQAGATNEKLFF.

This chain connects TRBV28 to TRBJ2-7, with 11 bases lining up with TRBD1. Germline lookup yields CDR1 MDHEN and CDR2 SYDVKM. CDR3 length: 13 residues. The CDR3 loop reads CAQPGQGAYEQYF. CDR3 sequence (DNA): TGTGCGCAGCCGGGACAGGGGGCCTACGAGCAGTACTTC.

The chain couples TRBV29-1 to TRBJ1-2; 11 bases are a match to TRBD1. Losses at the gene ends were 4 bases for V and 5 bases for J; bases not matched to a gene: 9. Germline CDR1 reads SQVTM; CDR2 reads ANQGSEA. The CDR3 totals 15 residues. CDR3 sequence: CSVGSGTGGWYGYTF. CDR3 DNA sequence: TGCAGCGTTGGTTCCGGGACAGGGGGTTGGTATGGCTACACCTTC.

The chain couples TRBV6-1 to TRBJ2-2; D is perhaps TRBD2 (5 bases). The CDR3 runs 14 residues. V gave up 7 bases and J gave up 2 bases, with 11 bases separating them. Germline loops: CDR1 MNHNS, CDR2 SASEGT. This CDR3 reads CASIPGTNTGELFF. The CDR3 DNA reads as TGTGCCAGCATTCCGGGAACTAACACCGGGGAGCTGTTTTTT.

This clonotype was observed at least ten times. V gene TRBV4-2 combines with J gene TRBJ1-2, with 9 bases that match TRBD1. The CDR3 totals 14 residues. Germline values: CDR1 LGHNA, CDR2 YNFKEQ. The trim removed 8 bases at V and 3 bases at J, leaving 7 bases unmatched. The CDR3 DNA sequence: TGTGCCAGCTTTACAGGGGGCGGGGACTATGGCTACACCTTC. This encodes CASFTGGGDYGYTF.

This clonotype was detected a few times. V is TRBV7-2 and J is TRBJ2-3; 12 nucleotides line up with TRBD2. The CDR3 totals 17 residues. The V and J ends lost 2 bases and 4 bases, in that order; junction bases with no gene match: 7. The germline CDR1 and CDR2 sequences are SGHTA and FQGNSA. This CDR3 is CASSLLLSSGGADTQYF. CDR3 DNA: TGTGCCAGCAGCTTACTTTTGTCTAGCGGGGGGGCAGATACGCAGTATTTT.

V gene TRBV6-5 combines with J gene TRBJ1-6; D ambiguous. V lost 3 bases and J lost 1, with 13 bases in between. The germline V gene has CDR1 MNHEY and CDR2 SVGAGI. CDR3 length: 17 residues. The CDR3 nucleotides are TGTGCCAGCAGTTATGACTATGAGATTTCCTATAATTCACCCCTCCACTTT. Its translation: CASSYDYEISYNSPLHF.

There are a few counts of this clonotype. The chain carries TRBV12-3 or TRBV12-4 and TRBJ2-1; D is perhaps TRBD2 (5 bases). The CDR3 is made up of 12 amino acids. Trimming stripped 8 bases from V and 4 bases from J, with 9 bases between. CDR3 in DNA: TGTGCCAGCTTGCCGGGGTACAATGAGCAGTTCTTC. It encodes CASLPGYNEQFF.

Points on this clonotype: As the CDR3 is not closed by the conserved phenylalanine or tryptophan, this likely results from a read error. CDR3 residues: CSARDGSGEDTQYL. The CDR3 region has the DNA TGCAGTGCTAGAGATGGGAGCGGGGAAGATACGCAGTATTTG. The chain has TRBV20-1 and TRBJ2-3, with 7 bases aligning to TRBD2. The CDR3 length is 14 residues. Germline CDR1 is DFQATT and CDR2 is SNEGSKA (reference sequence). J gave up 5 bases and V 0 bases, and 5 bases lay outside the gene matches.

This clonotype has ten or more counts. V is TRBV12-3 or TRBV12-4 and J is TRBJ2-1; D is unresolved. V was shortened by 2 bases and J by 2 bases, with 7 bases between the two germline ends. The CDR3 runs to 14 residues. The CDR3, as DNA: TGTGCCAGCAGTTTAACCAGAACCTACAATGAGCAGTTCTTC. Translation gives CASSLTRTYNEQFF.

This clonotype came up a few times. The V call is TRBV4-3, the J call TRBJ2-7; D not certain. The V gene lost 0 bases and the J gene lost 5 bases, with 14 bases spanning the gap. Germline values: CDR1 LGHNA, CDR2 YSLEER. The CDR3 covers 15 residues. CDR3 protein: CASSQDHSRFDEQYF. CDR3 DNA: TGCGCCAGCAGCCAAGACCATAGCCGATTCGACGAGCAGTACTTC.

This clonotype showed up many times. V usage is TRBV29-1 and J usage is TRBJ2-1, with a tentative D call TRBD2 (6 bases). V was pared by 4 bases and J by 2 bases, with 9 bases between. The CDR3 sequence is 13 residues long. Germline V lookup: CDR1 SQVTM, CDR2 ANQGSEA. The CDR3 nucleotides read TGCAGCGTTGGCGGGGAGCCCTACAATGAGCAGTTCTTC. It yields the protein CSVGGEPYNEQFF.

This clonotype was counted a few times. The chain uses TRBV20-1 and TRBJ2-7, with 10 bases aligning to TRBD2. CDR3 size: 14 residues. Trimming at V came to 2 bases and at J to 5 bases, leaving 6 bases not matched to a gene. Germline CDR1 and CDR2: DFQATT and SNEGSKA (reference sequence). CDR3 loop: CSARLSGGADEQYF. In DNA, the CDR3 is TGCAGTGCTAGATTAAGCGGGGGGGCCGACGAGCAGTACTTC.